Below are 31 T cell receptor beta chains sequenced from a single sample in a study of siplizumab effects on memory and regulatory T cells. Produced via immunoSEQ multiplex PCR; TCRdb's table is partial and in-frame only. The repertoire includes fewer than 120,000 clones, roughly 92% of them detected once, and around 1.3% sits in the top ten. The sample consisted of CD4+ T cells sorted from blood. The receptors were gathered from a human donor in good health.

The chain recombines TRBV7-2 with TRBJ2-1; D gene unclear. Germline-derived CDR1 and CDR2 are SGHTA and FQGNSA. The CDR3 runs to 13 residues. Trimming stripped 3 bases from V and 5 bases from J, with 8 bases between. The DNA for the CDR3 is TGTGCCAGCAGCTTTTATATGGACAATGAGCAGTTCTTC. Residues: CASSFYMDNEQFF.

The gene calls are TRBV4-2 and TRBJ2-7, with 8 bases aligning to TRBD2. V gave up 4 bases and J gave up 4 bases; unmatched junction bases: 9. The CDR3 has 15 residues. The germline gives CDR1 LGHNA, CDR2 YNFKEQ. The CDR3 DNA reads TGTGCCAGCAGCCCCCAATACCGGGGGGGGTACGAGCAGTACTTC. Residues: CASSPQYRGGYEQYF.

This chain uses TRBV30 with TRBJ1-2; D is unclear. There are 12 residues in the CDR3. V lost 0 bases to trimming and J lost 4 bases, with 6 bases between them. CDR1 is GTSNPN, CDR2 SVGIG, per germline (reference sequence). As DNA, the CDR3 is TGTGCCTGGAGTGTTGGTTTCTATGGCTACACCTTC. Residues: CAWSVGFYGYTF. Filled out from reference TRBV30 and TRBJ1-2, the complete variable domain reads SQTIHQWPATLVQPVGSPLSLECTVEGTSNPNLYWYRQAAGRGLQLLFYSVGIGQISSEVPQNLSASRPQDRQFILSSKKLLLSDSGFYLCAWSVGFYGYTFGSGTRLTVV.

The V and J genes are TRBV6-5 and TRBJ1-1; the match to TRBD1 covers 7 bases. The V segment lost 7 bases and the J segment 3 bases; nucleotides outside the gene matches: 5. The germline gives CDR1 MNHEY, CDR2 SVGAGI. This CDR3 is built from 13 residues. Here the CDR3 DNA reads TGTGCCAGCATCGGGACAGTGGACACTGAAGCTTTCTTT. It specifies CASIGTVDTEAFF.

This clone was picked up a small number of times. This chain uses TRBV6-1 with TRBJ1-5, with no clear D. V was shortened by 5 bases and J by 5 bases, with 10 bases between the two germline ends. Germline V CDR1 and CDR2: MNHNS, SASEGT. The CDR3 consists of 13 residues. CDR3 sequence: CASSPTRDQPQHF. The CDR3 DNA is TGTGCCAGCAGTCCGACCCGGGATCAGCCCCAGCATTTT.

J is TRBJ1-5 and V is TRBV5-1, with unresolved D. V lost 0 bases and J lost 0, with 34 bases in between. Germline CDR1 and CDR2: SGHRS and YFSETQ. This CDR3 comprises 24 residues. The CDR3 loop reads CASSLGGPRYSAQKIVCSNQPQHF. DNA of the CDR3: TGCGCCAGCAGCTTGGGAGGACCCAGATACTCCGCCCAAAAGATAGTATGTAGCAATCAGCCCCAGCATTTT. The full variable domain, completed using reference TRBV5-1 and TRBJ1-5, is KAGVTQTPRYLIKTRGQQVTLSCSPISGHRSVSWYQQTPGQGLQFLFEYFSETQRNKGNFPGRFSGRQFSNSRSEMNVSTLELGDSALYLCASSLGGPRYSAQKIVCSNQPQHFGDGTRLSIL.

This clone showed up just a few times. The V call is TRBV30, the J call TRBJ1-2; no reliable D call. The CDR3 is 13 residues long. The V end lost 4 bases, the J end lost 8 bases, and 17 bases lay between the germline ends. The germline V gene encodes CDR1 GTSNPN and CDR2 SVGIG (reference sequence). CDR3 DNA: TGTGCCTGGAACCCTGGCGGCCTGGGAGGCTACACCTTC. Encoded protein: CAWNPGGLGGYTF.

The CDR3 sequence: CASTPPGAYGYTF. CDR3 DNA: TGTGCCAGTACGCCCCCGGGGGCCTATGGCTACACCTTC. The J gene is TRBJ1-2, the V gene TRBV19, with a weak D call TRBD1 (6 bases). The CDR3 has 13 amino acids. The germline CDR1 and CDR2 sequences are LNHDA and SQIVND (reference sequence). V was clipped by 7 bases and J by 4 bases, with 13 bases between them.

V is TRBV7-2 and J is TRBJ2-7; TRBD2 matches 9 bases. This CDR3 spans 15 amino acids. The V gene's germline CDR1 is SGHTA and CDR2 FQGNSA. The ends lost 5 bases at V and 1 base at J; junction bases unmatched: 6. CDR3 DNA: TGTGCCAGCAGCACTCGACTAGCGGCTTCCTACGAGCAGTACTTC. It translates to CASSTRLAASYEQYF.

The chain links TRBV7-9 to TRBJ1-1; D is unresolved. This CDR3 spans 14 amino acids. V lost 3 bases to trimming and J lost 0 bases, with 8 bases between them. Per germline, CDR1 SEHNR and CDR2 FQNEAQ (reference sequence). As DNA, the CDR3 is TGTGCCAGCAGCTTCGGGGAGATGAACACTGAAGCTTTCTTT. It translates to CASSFGEMNTEAFF.

This chain links TRBV5-1 with TRBJ1-3; D remains unclear. The V gene's germline CDR1 is SGHRS and CDR2 YFSETQ. This CDR3 region has 15 residues. The germline V and J ends were trimmed by 4 bases and 0 bases, with 11 bases remaining between them. The CDR3 reads CASSGSGSSGNTIYF. CDR3 in DNA: TGCGCCAGCAGCGGCTCGGGGAGCTCTGGAAACACCATATATTTT.

This rearrangement joins TRBV5-1 to TRBJ2-5, with a weak D call TRBD1 (5 bases). The length of the CDR3 is 13 residues. Germline CDR1 reads SGHRS; CDR2 reads YFSETQ. V lost 4 bases to trimming and J lost 4 bases, with 11 bases between them. CDR3 sequence: CASSATDRETQYF. The CDR3 region has the DNA TGCGCCAGCAGCGCGACAGATAGAGAGACCCAGTACTTC.

The table lists this clone with a count of one. Here the CDR3 reads CASSAHTDGYTF. The CDR3 DNA reads as TGTGCCAGCAGCGCTCACACAGATGGCTACACCTTC. The rearrangement links TRBV11-2 to TRBJ1-2; no reliable D call. The CDR3 runs to 12 residues. V shed 5 bases and J shed 6 bases, with 10 bases lying between them. Germline-derived CDR1 and CDR2 are SGHAT and FQNNGV.

This sequence joins TRBV7-9 and TRBJ1-2; perhaps TRBD1 as D (6 bases). Germline V gene data show CDR1 as SEHNR and CDR2 as FQNEAQ (reference sequence). The length of the CDR3 is 15 residues. V lost 1 base and J 8 bases, leaving 17 bases between the germline ends. CDR3 amino acids: CASSLGGAPLRGYTF. The CDR3 nucleotides read TGTGCCAGCAGCTTAGGGGGGGCGCCACTCCGCGGCTACACCTTC.

The chain links TRBV18 to TRBJ1-6, with unresolved D. Trimming took off 2 bases at V and 7 bases at J, with 3 bases between the two ends. CDR3 length equals 12 residues. Germline lookup yields CDR1 KGHSH and CDR2 LQKENI. In nucleotides, the CDR3 is TGTGCCAGCTCACCATCAAATTCACCCCTCCACTTT. This encodes CASSPSNSPLHF. Looking up the rest from reference TRBV18 and TRBJ1-6 gives the full variable domain: NAGVMQNPRHLVRRRGQEARLRCSPMKGHSHVYWYRQLPEEGLKFMVYLQKENIIDESGMPKERFSAEFPKEGPSILRIQQVVRGDSAAYFCASSPSNSPLHFGNGTRLTVT.

The chain couples TRBV5-6 to TRBJ1-5, with D possibly TRBD1 on 5 matching bases. V lost 7 bases and J lost 4, with 15 bases in between. Per germline, CDR1 SGHDT and CDR2 YYEEEE. The CDR3 is 14 residues long. CDR3 residues: CASGLGGVNQPQHF. In DNA, the CDR3 is TGTGCCAGCGGACTCGGAGGGGTAAATCAGCCCCAGCATTTT.

V is TRBV2 and J is TRBJ1-1, with D tentatively TRBD1 (6 bases). V was cut by 4 bases and J by 4 bases, with 13 bases left in between. The V gene's germline CDR1 is SNHLY and CDR2 FYNNEI. The CDR3 is 14 amino acids. CDR3 DNA sequence: TGTGCCAGCAGTGGCGGCAGGGGATCCACTGAAGCTTTCTTT. Translated, it gives CASSGGRGSTEAFF.

J is TRBJ1-1 and V is TRBV5-1; a weak D match, TRBD1 (6 bases). The germline CDR1 and CDR2 sequences are SGHRS and YFSETQ. CDR3 length equals 18 residues. Trimming shortened V by 4 bases and J by 4 bases, and 26 bases separated the two germline ends. CDR3 protein: CASSGRTDLGNAGTEAFF. CDR3 DNA: TGCGCCAGCAGCGGGAGGACAGATCTGGGAAATGCGGGCACTGAAGCTTTCTTT.

V usage is TRBV30 and J usage is TRBJ1-4, with D tentatively TRBD1 (6 bases). CDR1 and CDR2 from the germline V gene are GTSNPN and SVGIG (reference sequence). There are 14 residues in the CDR3. The V end was cut by 1 base, the J end by 5 bases, with 11 bases between. The CDR3 loop is CAWSELGQNEKLFF. The CDR3 bases are TGTGCCTGGAGTGAGTTAGGACAGAATGAAAAACTGTTTTTT.

The chain combines TRBV7-3 with TRBJ2-3; 11 bases align to TRBD1. This CDR3 has 15 amino acids. The germline V gene encodes CDR1 SGHTA and CDR2 FQGTGA. Unmatched junction bases numbered 4, after V lost 4 bases and J lost 4 bases. The CDR3 reads CASSSGQGASDTQYF. The CDR3 bases are TGTGCCAGCAGCTCCGGACAGGGGGCTTCAGATACGCAGTATTTT.

The sample holds a few counts of this clone. V usage is TRBV5-6 and J usage is TRBJ1-6; TRBD1 matches at 7 bases. The length of the CDR3 is 13 residues. The junction had 9 bases not matched to a gene; V was cut back by 4 bases and J by 14 bases. Germline CDR1 is SGHDT and CDR2 is YYEEEE. This CDR3 reads CASSLDRVEALHF. The CDR3 DNA is TGTGCCAGCAGCCTCGACAGGGTCGAGGCCCTCCACTTT.

The V and J genes are TRBV7-9 and TRBJ2-5; D is undetermined. V lost 7 bases and J lost 5, with 11 bases in between. The CDR3 spans 12 residues. Germline V lookup: CDR1 SEHNR, CDR2 FQNEAQ (reference sequence). CDR3 amino acids: CASNRERETQYF. The DNA for the CDR3 is TGTGCCAGCAACCGCGAGAGGGAGACCCAGTACTTC.

V and J are TRBV5-1 and TRBJ2-3; TRBD1 or TRBD2 may be the D gene (5 bases each). Trimming removed 1 base from V and 2 bases from J, with 11 bases in between. Germline V gives CDR1 SGHRS, CDR2 YFSETQ. CDR3 length: 15 amino acids. In DNA, the CDR3 is TGCGCCAGCAGCTTGACGGGGCTAACCACAGATACGCAGTATTTT. It translates to CASSLTGLTTDTQYF. The whole variable domain, remainder taken from reference TRBV5-1 and TRBJ2-3, is KAGVTQTPRYLIKTRGQQVTLSCSPISGHRSVSWYQQTPGQGLQFLFEYFSETQRNKGNFPGRFSGRQFSNSRSEMNVSTLELGDSALYLCASSLTGLTTDTQYFGPGTRLTVL.

The gene calls are TRBV7-3 and TRBJ2-1; 10 nucleotides agree with TRBD1. The CDR3 contains 13 residues. Germline CDR1 and CDR2: SGHTA and FQGTGA. V lost 5 bases, J lost 15 bases, and 10 bases stayed unmatched. The CDR3 bases are TGTGCCAGCAGCCCCGACGGACAGGGGGGGTTGTTCTTC. Its translation is CASSPDGQGGLFF.

This clone occurred once. The chain recombines TRBV19 with TRBJ2-7, with unresolved D. The germline CDR1 and CDR2 sequences are LNHDA and SQIVND (reference sequence). The CDR3 extends over 12 amino acids. V was pared by 5 bases and J by 7 bases, with 12 bases between. The CDR3 protein is CASSLLLGEQYF. The CDR3 nucleotides are TGTGCCAGTAGTCTCCTTCTGGGGGAGCAGTACTTC.

This chain links TRBV2 with TRBJ1-1; D might be TRBD1 (5 bases). This CDR3 is 13 amino acids long. Between the trimmed V and J ends, which lost 6 bases and 1 base, there was a span of 9 bases. The germline V gene encodes CDR1 SNHLY and CDR2 FYNNEI. CDR3 bases: TGTGCCAGCAGGGGGGACCAGAACACTGAAGCTTTCTTT. This sequence encodes CASRGDQNTEAFF.

V and J are TRBV14 and TRBJ2-1; perhaps TRBD1 as D (6 bases). V was cut by 3 bases and J by 6 bases, with 9 bases left in between. CDR1 is SGHDN, CDR2 FVKESK, per germline. The CDR3 is 13 residues long. The CDR3 loop is CASSQSRGNEQFF. In DNA form, the CDR3 reads TGTGCCAGCAGCCAGTCCAGGGGCAATGAGCAGTTCTTC.

The chain links TRBV19 to TRBJ1-5; the D gene is possibly TRBD1 (5 bases). CDR1 LNHDA and CDR2 SQIVND come from the germline V gene (reference sequence). The CDR3 covers 18 residues. Trimming removed 6 bases from V and 0 bases from J, with 21 bases in between. The CDR3, as DNA: TGTGCCAGTAGGGACCCTCTCGACAGATATGATAGCAATCAGCCCCAGCATTTT. It specifies CASRDPLDRYDSNQPQHF. Supplemented by reference TRBV19 and TRBJ1-5, the full variable domain reads DGGITQSPKYLFRKEGQNVTLSCEQNLNHDAMYWYRQDPGQGLRLIYYSQIVNDFQKGDIAEGYSVSREKKESFPLTVTSAQKNPTAFYLCASRDPLDRYDSNQPQHFGDGTRLSIL.

The CDR3 nucleotides read TGTGCCAGCAGCCCCGGGACCGTCCGTCAGCACGCCGGGGAGCTGTTTTTT. The encoded protein is CASSPGTVRQHAGELFF. This chain links TRBV5-6 with TRBJ2-2; either TRBD1 or TRBD2 may supply D (5 bases each). The CDR3 extends over 17 amino acids. Trimming cost V 4 bases and J 6 bases, with 22 bases left between them. The germline V gene has CDR1 SGHDT and CDR2 YYEEEE.

The chain combines TRBV30 with TRBJ1-3; no definite D call. CDR3 length equals 14 residues. Trimming removed 3 bases from V and 0 bases from J, with 9 bases in between. Germline V gene sequence: CDR1 GTSNPN, CDR2 SVGIG (reference sequence). The CDR3 here is CAWRKQLSGNTIYF. The CDR3 coding sequence is TGTGCCTGGAGAAAACAGCTCTCTGGAAACACCATATATTTT.

The CDR3: CASSFYVNTEAFF. As DNA, the CDR3 is TGCGCCAGCAGCTTTTACGTGAACACTGAAGCTTTCTTT. This chain links TRBV5-1 with TRBJ1-1; D ambiguous. V lost 2 bases and J lost 0, with 5 bases in between. The CDR3 covers 13 residues. Germline-derived CDR1 and CDR2 are SGHRS and YFSETQ.